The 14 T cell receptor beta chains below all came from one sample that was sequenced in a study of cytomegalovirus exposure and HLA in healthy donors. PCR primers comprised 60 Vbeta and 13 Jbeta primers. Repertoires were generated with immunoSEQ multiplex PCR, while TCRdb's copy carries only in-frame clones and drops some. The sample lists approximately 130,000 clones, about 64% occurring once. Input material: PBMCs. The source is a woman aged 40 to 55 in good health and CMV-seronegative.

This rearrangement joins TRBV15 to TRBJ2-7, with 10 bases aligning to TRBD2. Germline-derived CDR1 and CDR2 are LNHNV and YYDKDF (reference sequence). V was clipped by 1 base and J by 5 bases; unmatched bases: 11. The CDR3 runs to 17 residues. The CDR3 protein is CATSRAPLLAGNHEQYF. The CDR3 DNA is TGTGCCACCAGCAGAGCCCCCCTACTAGCGGGGAATCACGAGCAGTACTTC.

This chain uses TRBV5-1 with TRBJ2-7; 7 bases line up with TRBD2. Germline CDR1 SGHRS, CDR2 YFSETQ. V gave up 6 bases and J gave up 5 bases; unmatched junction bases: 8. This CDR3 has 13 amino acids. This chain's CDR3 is CASTRAGGDEQYF. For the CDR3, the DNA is TGCGCCAGCACCCGGGCTGGGGGGGACGAGCAGTACTTC.

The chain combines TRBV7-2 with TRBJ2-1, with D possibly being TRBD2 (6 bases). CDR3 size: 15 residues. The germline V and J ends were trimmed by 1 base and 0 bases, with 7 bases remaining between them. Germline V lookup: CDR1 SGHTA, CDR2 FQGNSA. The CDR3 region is CASSLDGGSYNEQFF. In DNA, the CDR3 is TGTGCCAGCAGCTTAGACGGGGGCTCCTACAATGAGCAGTTCTTC.

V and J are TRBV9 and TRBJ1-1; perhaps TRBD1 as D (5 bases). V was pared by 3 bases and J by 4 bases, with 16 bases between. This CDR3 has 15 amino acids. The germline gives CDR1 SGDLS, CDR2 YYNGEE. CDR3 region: CASSEGIDRITEAFF. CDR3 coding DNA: TGTGCCAGCAGCGAGGGGATCGACCGTATCACTGAAGCTTTCTTT.

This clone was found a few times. The CDR3, as DNA: TGCGCCAGCAGCTTGCCCCGACAGGCCCCCAGTGAGCAGTTCTTC. This encodes CASSLPRQAPSEQFF. This sequence joins TRBV5-1 and TRBJ2-1; a weak D match, TRBD1 (6 bases). This CDR3 has 15 residues. The V end lost 1 base, the J end lost 9 bases, and 17 bases lay between the germline ends. Germline values: CDR1 SGHRS, CDR2 YFSETQ.

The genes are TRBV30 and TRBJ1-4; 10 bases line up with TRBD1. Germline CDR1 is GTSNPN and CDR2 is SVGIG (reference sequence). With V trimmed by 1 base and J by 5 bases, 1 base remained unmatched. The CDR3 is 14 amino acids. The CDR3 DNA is TGTGCCTGGAGTGCGGGACAGGGGAATGAAAAACTGTTTTTT. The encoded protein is CAWSAGQGNEKLFF.

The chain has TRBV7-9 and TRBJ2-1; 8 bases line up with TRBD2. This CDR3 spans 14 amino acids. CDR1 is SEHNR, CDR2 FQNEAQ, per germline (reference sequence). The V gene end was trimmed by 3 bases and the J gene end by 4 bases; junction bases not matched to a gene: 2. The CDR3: CASSFSGAYNEQFF. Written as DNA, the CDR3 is TGTGCCAGCAGCTTTAGCGGGGCTTACAATGAGCAGTTCTTC.

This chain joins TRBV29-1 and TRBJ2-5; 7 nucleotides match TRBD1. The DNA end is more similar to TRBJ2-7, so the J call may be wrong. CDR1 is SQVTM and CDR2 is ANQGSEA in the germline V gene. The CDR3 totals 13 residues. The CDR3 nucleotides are TGCAGCGTTGCGACAGGGAAAACCTACGAGCAGTACTTC. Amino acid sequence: CSVATGKTYEQYF.

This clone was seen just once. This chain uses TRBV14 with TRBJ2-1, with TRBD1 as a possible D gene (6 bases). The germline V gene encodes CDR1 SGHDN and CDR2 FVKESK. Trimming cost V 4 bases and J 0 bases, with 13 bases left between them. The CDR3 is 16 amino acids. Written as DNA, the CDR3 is TGTGCCAGCAGCCGGCCCGGACAGCTCTCCTACAATGAGCAGTTCTTC. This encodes CASSRPGQLSYNEQFF. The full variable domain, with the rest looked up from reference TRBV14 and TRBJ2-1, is EAGVTQFPSHSVIEKGQTVTLRCDPISGHDNLYWYRRVMGKEIKFLLHFVKESKQDESGMPNNRFLAERTGGTYSTLKVQPAELEDSGVYFCASSRPGQLSYNEQFFGPGTRLTVL.

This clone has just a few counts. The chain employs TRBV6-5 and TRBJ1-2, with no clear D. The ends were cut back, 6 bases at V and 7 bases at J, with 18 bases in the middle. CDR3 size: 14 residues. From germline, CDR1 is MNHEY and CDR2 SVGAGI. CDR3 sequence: CASRDGGPPLGYTF. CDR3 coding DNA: TGTGCCAGCAGGGACGGAGGCCCGCCACTTGGCTACACCTTC.

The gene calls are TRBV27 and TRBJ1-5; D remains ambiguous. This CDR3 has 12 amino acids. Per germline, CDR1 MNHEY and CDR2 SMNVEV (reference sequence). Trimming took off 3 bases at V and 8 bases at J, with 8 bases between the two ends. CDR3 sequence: CASSFAGEPQHF. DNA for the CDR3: TGTGCCAGCAGTTTTGCGGGCGAGCCCCAGCATTTT.

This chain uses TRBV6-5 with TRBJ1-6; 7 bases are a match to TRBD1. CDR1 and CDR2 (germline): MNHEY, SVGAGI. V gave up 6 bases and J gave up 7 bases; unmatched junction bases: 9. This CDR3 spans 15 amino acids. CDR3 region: CASSSWLRGNSPLHF. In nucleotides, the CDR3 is TGTGCCAGCAGCTCCTGGCTCAGGGGGAATTCACCCCTCCACTTT.

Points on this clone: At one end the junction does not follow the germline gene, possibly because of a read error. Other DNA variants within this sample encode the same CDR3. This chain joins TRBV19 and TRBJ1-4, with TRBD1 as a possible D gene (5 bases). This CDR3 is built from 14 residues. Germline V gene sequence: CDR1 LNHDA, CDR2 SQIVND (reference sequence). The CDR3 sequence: CASMEGNRNEKLFF. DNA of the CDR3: TGTGCCAGTATGGAGGGGAATCGAAATGAAAAATTGTTTTTT.

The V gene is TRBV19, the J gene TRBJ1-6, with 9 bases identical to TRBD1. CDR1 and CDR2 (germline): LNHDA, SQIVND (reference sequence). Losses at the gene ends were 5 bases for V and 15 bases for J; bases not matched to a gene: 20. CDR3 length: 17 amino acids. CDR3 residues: CASSPQGLGTGLSDLHF. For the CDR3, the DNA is TGTGCCAGTAGTCCCCAAGGTCTAGGGACAGGGTTGTCAGACCTCCACTTT.